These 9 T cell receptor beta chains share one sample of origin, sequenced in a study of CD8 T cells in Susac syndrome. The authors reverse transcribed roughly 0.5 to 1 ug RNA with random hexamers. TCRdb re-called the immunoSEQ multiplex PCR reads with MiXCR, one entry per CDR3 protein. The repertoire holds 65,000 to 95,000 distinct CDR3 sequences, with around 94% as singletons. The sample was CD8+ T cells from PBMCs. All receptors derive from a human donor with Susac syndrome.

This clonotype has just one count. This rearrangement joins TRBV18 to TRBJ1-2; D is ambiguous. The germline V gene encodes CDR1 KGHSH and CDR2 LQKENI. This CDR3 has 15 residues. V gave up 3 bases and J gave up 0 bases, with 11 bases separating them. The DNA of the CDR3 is TGTGCCAGCTCACCGAGGACGCTAGCTAACTATGGCTACACCTTC. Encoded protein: CASSPRTLANYGYTF.

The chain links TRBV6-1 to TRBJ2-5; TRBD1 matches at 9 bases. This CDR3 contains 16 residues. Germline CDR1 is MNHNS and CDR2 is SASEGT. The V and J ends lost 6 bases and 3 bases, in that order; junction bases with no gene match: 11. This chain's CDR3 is CASSEFTGTGKETQYF. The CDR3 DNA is TGTGCCAGCAGCGAGTTCACAGGGACAGGGAAAGAGACCCAGTACTTC.

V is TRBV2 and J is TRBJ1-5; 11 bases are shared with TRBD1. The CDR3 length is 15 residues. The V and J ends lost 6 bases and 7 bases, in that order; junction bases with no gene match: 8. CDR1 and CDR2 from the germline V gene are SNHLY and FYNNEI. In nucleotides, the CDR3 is TGTGCCAGCAGCGGCGGGACAGGGGGGGCGCAGCCCCAGCATTTT. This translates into CASSGGTGGAQPQHF. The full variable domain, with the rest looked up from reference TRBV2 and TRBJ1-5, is EPEVTQTPSHQVTQMGQEVILRCVPISNHLYFYWYRQILGQKVEFLVSFYNNEISEKSEIFDDQFSVERPDGSNFTLKIRSTKLEDSAMYFCASSGGTGGAQPQHFGDGTRLSIL.

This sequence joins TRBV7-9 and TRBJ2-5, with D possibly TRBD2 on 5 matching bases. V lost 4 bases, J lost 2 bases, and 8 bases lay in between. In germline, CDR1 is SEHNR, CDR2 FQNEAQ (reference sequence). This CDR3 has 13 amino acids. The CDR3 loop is CASSSGVQETQYF. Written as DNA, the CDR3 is TGTGCCAGCAGCTCCGGGGTGCAAGAGACCCAGTACTTC.

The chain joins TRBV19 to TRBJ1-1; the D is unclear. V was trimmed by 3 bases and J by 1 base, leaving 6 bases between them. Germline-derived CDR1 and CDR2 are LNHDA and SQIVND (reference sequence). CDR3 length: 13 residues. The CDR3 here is CASSIVKNTEAFF. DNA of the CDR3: TGTGCCAGTAGTATTGTGAAGAACACTGAAGCTTTCTTT.

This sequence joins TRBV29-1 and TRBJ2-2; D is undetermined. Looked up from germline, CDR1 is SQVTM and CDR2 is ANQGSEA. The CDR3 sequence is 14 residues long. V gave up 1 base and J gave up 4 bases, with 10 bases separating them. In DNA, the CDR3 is TGCAGCGTTGAAGCTGGAGTCGTCACCGGGGAGCTGTTTTTT. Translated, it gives CSVEAGVVTGELFF.

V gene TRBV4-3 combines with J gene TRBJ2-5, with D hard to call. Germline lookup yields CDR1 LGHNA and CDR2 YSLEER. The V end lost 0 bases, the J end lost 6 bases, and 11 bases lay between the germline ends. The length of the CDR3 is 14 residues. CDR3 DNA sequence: TGCGCCAGCAGCCAAGAAGGCGGAGACCAGACCCAGTACTTC. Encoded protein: CASSQEGGDQTQYF.

In nucleotides, the CDR3 is TGCGCCAGCAGCCCGCGGACAGGGGGCACCTACGAGCAGTACTTC. Protein sequence: CASSPRTGGTYEQYF. The V and J genes are TRBV5-1 and TRBJ2-7; 11 nucleotides align to TRBD1. J gave up 2 bases and V 4 bases, and 5 bases lay outside the gene matches. Germline CDR1 and CDR2: SGHRS and YFSETQ. The CDR3 is 15 amino acids.

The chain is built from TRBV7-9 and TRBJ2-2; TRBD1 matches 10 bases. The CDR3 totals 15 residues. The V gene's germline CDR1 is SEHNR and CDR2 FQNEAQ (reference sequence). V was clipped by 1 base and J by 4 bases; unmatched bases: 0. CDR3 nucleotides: TGTGCCAGCAGCTTAGGACAGGGGGCCACCGGGGAGCTGTTTTTT. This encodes CASSLGQGATGELFF.